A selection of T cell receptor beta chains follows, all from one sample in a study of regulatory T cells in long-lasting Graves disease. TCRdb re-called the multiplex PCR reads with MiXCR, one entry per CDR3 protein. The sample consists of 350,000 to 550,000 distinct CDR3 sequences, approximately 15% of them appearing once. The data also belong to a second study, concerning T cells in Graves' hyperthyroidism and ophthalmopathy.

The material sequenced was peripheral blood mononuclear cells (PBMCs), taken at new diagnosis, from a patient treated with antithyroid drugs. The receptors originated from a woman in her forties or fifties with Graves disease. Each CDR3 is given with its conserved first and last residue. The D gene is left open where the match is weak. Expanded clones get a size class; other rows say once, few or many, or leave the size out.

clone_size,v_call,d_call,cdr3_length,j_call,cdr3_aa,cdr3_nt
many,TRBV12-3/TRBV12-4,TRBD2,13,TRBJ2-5,CASSLGLAETQYF,TGTGCCAGCAGCCTAGGACTAGCTGAGACCCAGTACTTC
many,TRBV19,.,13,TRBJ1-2,CASRRTANYGYTF,TGTGCCAGTAGGCGGACAGCTAACTATGGCTACACCTTC
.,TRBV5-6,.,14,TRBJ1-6,CASSFWQANSPLHF,TGTGCCAGCAGCTTTTGGCAGGCCAATTCACCCCTCCACTTT
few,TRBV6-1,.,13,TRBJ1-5,CASSESGDQPQHF,TGTGCCAGCAGTGAGTCCGGGGACCAGCCCCAGCATTTT
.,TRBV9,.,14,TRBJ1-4,CASSPGGGGEKLFF,TGTGCCAGCAGCCCCGGTGGGGGAGGTGAAAAACTGTTTTTT
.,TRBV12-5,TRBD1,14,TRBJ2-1,CASGLIGTVNEQFF,TGTGCTAGTGGTTTGATAGGGACAGTCAATGAGCAGTTCTTC
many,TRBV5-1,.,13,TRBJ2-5,CASTVLSQETQYF,TGCGCCAGCACCGTGTTGAGCCAAGAGACCCAGTACTTC
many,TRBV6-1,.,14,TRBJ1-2,CASSVRPANYGYTF,TGTGCCAGCAGCGTCCGCCCCGCTAACTATGGCTACACCTTC
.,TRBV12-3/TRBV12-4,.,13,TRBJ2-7,CASREEGSYEQYF,TGTGCCAGCAGAGAGGAGGGCTCCTACGAGCAGTACTTC
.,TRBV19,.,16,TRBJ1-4,CASSIAGANGDEKLFF,TGTGCCAGTAGTATAGCTGGGGCGAATGGGGATGAAAAACTGTTTTTT
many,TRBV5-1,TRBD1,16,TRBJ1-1,CASSLARDRRNTEAFF,TGCGCCAGCAGCTTGGCCCGGGACAGGCGGAACACTGAAGCTTTCTTT
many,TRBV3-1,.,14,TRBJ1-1,CASSQANMNTEAFF,TGTGCCAGCAGCCAAGCCAACATGAACACTGAAGCTTTCTTT
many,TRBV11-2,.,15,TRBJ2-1,CASSLGAGNLHEQFF,TGTGCCAGCAGCTTAGGAGCGGGTAATTTGCATGAGCAGTTCTTC
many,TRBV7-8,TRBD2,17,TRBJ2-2,CASSLAKLAGVVGELFF,TGTGCCAGCAGCTTAGCGAAACTAGCGGGAGTGGTTGGGGAGCTGTTTTTT
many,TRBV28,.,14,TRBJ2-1,CASSFRVSYNEQFF,TGTGCCAGCAGTTTTCGGGTCTCCTACAATGAGCAGTTCTTC
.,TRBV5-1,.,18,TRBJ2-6,CASSLEGGSTSGTNVLTF,TGCGCCAGCAGCTTGGAAGGGGGATCCACCTCTGGGACCAACGTCCTGACTTTC
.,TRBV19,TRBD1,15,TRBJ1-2,CASHITGTGASGYTF,TGTGCCAGCCACATCACCGGGACAGGGGCTTCTGGCTACACCTTC
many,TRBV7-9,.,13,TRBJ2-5,CASSLVVQETQYF,TGTGCCAGCAGCTTAGTTGTGCAAGAGACCCAGTACTTC
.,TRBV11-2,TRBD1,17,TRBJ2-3,CASSSIRGLRSTDTQYF,TGTGCCAGCAGTTCCATCAGGGGGCTTCGAAGCACAGATACGCAGTATTTT
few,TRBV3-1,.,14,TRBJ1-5,CASSRDKLSQPQHF,TGTGCCAGCAGCCGGGACAAGTTAAGTCAGCCCCAGCATTTT
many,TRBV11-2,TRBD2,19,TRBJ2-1,CASSLEGGLAGVIANEQFF,TGTGCCAGCAGCTTAGAGGGGGGACTAGCGGGAGTTATTGCCAATGAGCAGTTCTTC
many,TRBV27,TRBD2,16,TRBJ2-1,CASSVTGTSGSREQFF,TGTGCCAGCAGTGTTACCGGGACTAGCGGGAGTAGGGAGCAGTTCTTC
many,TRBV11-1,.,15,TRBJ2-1,CASRLGRGTGNEQFF,TGTGCCAGCAGGTTAGGCAGGGGGACTGGCAATGAGCAGTTCTTC
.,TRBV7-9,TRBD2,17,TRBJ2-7,CASSLWLAGGLGNEQYF,TGTGCCAGCAGCTTGTGGCTAGCGGGAGGACTCGGTAATGAGCAGTACTTC
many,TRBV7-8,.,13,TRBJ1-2,CASSLRLDYGYTF,TGTGCCAGCAGCCTGAGGCTGGACTATGGCTACACCTTC
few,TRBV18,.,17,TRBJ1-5,CASSPPVRSASNQPQHF,TGTGCCAGCTCACCCCCGGTTCGCTCAGCCAGCAATCAGCCCCAGCATTTT
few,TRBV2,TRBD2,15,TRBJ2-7,CASIYEASGTYEQYF,TGTGCCAGCATTTACGAGGCTAGCGGGACCTACGAGCAGTACTTC
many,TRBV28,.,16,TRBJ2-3,CASSQRRGRGTDTQYF,TGTGCCAGCAGCCAAAGGAGGGGGAGGGGAACAGATACGCAGTATTTT
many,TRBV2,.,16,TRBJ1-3,CASSEEGRRTGNTIYF,TGTGCCAGCAGTGAAGAGGGCCGAAGAACGGGAAACACCATATATTTT
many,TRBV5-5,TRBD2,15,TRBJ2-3,CASSPGLAGWDTQYF,TGTGCCAGCAGCCCGGGACTAGCGGGATGGGATACGCAGTATTTT
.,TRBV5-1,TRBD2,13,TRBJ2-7,CASSMGLAYEQYF,TGTGCCAGCAGCATGGGACTAGCGTACGAGCAGTACTTC
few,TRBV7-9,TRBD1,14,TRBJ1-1,CASSSDRGPTEAFF,TGTGCCAGCAGCTCGGACAGGGGGCCGACTGAAGCTTTCTTT
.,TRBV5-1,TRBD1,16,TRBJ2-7,CASSRTRGSGSYEQYF,TGCGCCAGCAGCCGTACCAGGGGGTCTGGCTCCTACGAGCAGTACTTC
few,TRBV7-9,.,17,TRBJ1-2,CASSFGSGVRGNYGYTF,TGTGCCAGCAGCTTTGGGAGTGGTGTGCGGGGTAACTATGGCTACACCTTC
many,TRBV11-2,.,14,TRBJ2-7,CASSSTQGRYEQYF,TGTGCCAGCAGCTCGACCCAGGGCCGATACGAGCAGTACTTC